This paragraph covers one T cell receptor beta chain sequence. Deletions cut 3 bases from V and 0 bases from J, with 11 bases between. The CDR3 is 15 amino acids. Germline lookup yields CDR1 MGHRA and CDR2 YSYEKL. This sample is part of a study of blood T cell repertoires in COVID-19. Background on the study: COVID-19 samples from acute and convalescent phases originated in the United States, Italy and Spain. Nucleic acid was either cDNA or gDNA, and it came from T cells, B-cell-depleted T cells, or PBMCs.

Source study methods: Amplified reference gene primers provided the basis for estimating nucleated cell counts. Here immunoSEQ multiplex PCR was the method, and the copy in TCRdb shows in-frame clones only, minus some. V, J and clone size derive from that table, while D and trimming were established from the DNA sequence. Here the sample spans tens of thousands of clones, approximately 86% being singletons. The sequencing sample was made of peripheral blood. The sequence came from a woman in her sixties or seventies with acute or convalescent COVID-19. The J gene is TRBJ1-2, the V gene TRBV4-1; possibly TRBD1 for D (6 bases). CDR3: CASSQRQESNYGYTF. CDR3 bases: TGCGCCAGCAGCCAGCGACAGGAATCTAACTATGGCTACACCTTC.